The source of this T cell receptor (beta chain) is a study of T-cell reconstitution after alpha-beta-depleted transplantation in children. This clonotype was counted a few times. Germline loops: CDR1 SGHAT, CDR2 FQNNGV. This CDR3 is 14 amino acids long. V dropped 5 bases and J dropped 0 bases, with 10 bases sitting between them. Construction of the TCRbeta library involved unique molecular identifiers. TCRdb reanalysed the PCR reads using MiXCR and keeps one entry per CDR3 protein. The table lists 450,000 to 600,000 distinct CDR3 sequences, roughly 13% of them singletons. The chain carries TRBV11-2 and TRBJ2-5; weak D call: TRBD1 (6 bases). The sequence was obtained from a male patient between 10 and 17 years old who had a stem cell transplant for acute myeloid leukemia, so the T cells may come from the graft donor. The material sequenced was PBMCs, mostly from graft donor cells, taken 360 days after TCRalphabeta/CD19-depleted stem cell transplant. In DNA, the CDR3 is TGTGCCAGCAGCCCCGGGACATACCAAGAGACCCAGTACTTC. This codes for CASSPGTYQETQYF. The whole variable domain, remainder taken from reference TRBV11-2 and TRBJ2-5, is EAGVAQSPRYKIIEKRQSVAFWCNPISGHATLYWYQQILGQGPKLLIQFQNNGVVDDSQLPKDRFSAERLKGVDSTLKIQPAKLEDSAVYLCASSPGTYQETQYFGPGTRLLVL.